The entry below describes one T cell receptor beta chain. Its antigen remains unidentified. It has no much larger one-base neighbor in the sample; base qualities were not kept. TCRbeta CDR3 regions were amplified from genomic DNA by means of the immunoSEQ Assay, a bias-controlled multiplex PCR. The authors' pipeline ran thus. Nucleated cell counts per sample were estimated from amplification of reference gene primers within the assay. To quantify the absolute abundance of each unique TCRbeta CDR3 rearrangement, sequence reads were collapsed and filtered. Productive Simpson clonality was computed per sample as the square root of Simpson's diversity index over productive rearrangements. The table was pulled from immuneACCESS by TCRdb, which kept in-frame rearrangements only. Such tables lose some clones; where checked, under half of the loss comes from unresolved V genes, and the rest has no known cause. V and J calls and clone size are given by that table; D and trimming were obtained from the DNA. This sample has about 59,000 clones in its table, and around 81% of those were observed once. The biggest ten clones account for roughly 3.6% of the sample.

This specimen comes from a study of blood T cell repertoires in COVID-19 (dated by TCRdb to the early 2020s). Background for the entire study: Collaborator samples came from the United States, Italy and Spain and covered acute and convalescent phases of COVID-19. Where available, HLA class I and class II types were obtained from metadata supplied by the sample provider rather than from assay-based typing. The material from the prospective study consisted of cDNA or gDNA derived from T cells, B-cell-depleted T cells, or PBMCs. The repertoires were released in a freely available public database meant as a resource for research on the immune response to SARS-CoV-2. A de-identified subject ID, COVID-19 status, age in years and sex were almost always included in the sample metadata. Deeply sampled blood TCRbeta repertoires from subjects exposed to, actively infected with, or recovered from COVID-19 were included in the dataset. Samples were obtained from the ongoing ImmuneRACE study (first 160 participants) and from over 1,000 subjects provided by 6 global collaborators.

The collaborating institutions used their own protocols to collect whole blood in K2EDTA tubes. For TCRbeta analysis, collaborators shipped samples as frozen whole blood, isolated PBMCs, or DNA extracted from either of those sample types. Study-level results and caveats: How much clinical and demographic metadata was included differed by source and by participant, and the metadata was provided uncurated.

Sample: peripheral blood. The sequence came from an elderly woman with acute or convalescent COVID-19.

The CDR3 protein is CASSLTGDEQYF. The DNA sequence reads TGTGCCAGCAGTTTAACAGGGGATGAGCAGTACTTC. This sequence uses TRBV27 and TRBJ2-7, with TRBD1 matching 7 junction bases. Germline trimming: 2 bases from V, 7 bases from J; junction bases outside gene matches: 2. CDR1 and CDR2 (MNHEY, SMNVEV) derive from the germline V gene (reference sequence). Spanning cysteine to phenylalanine, the CDR3 consists of 12 amino acids. This entry keeps only the CDR3 DNA: 36 bases, framed from base 1.